A single sample gave rise to the 30 T cell receptor beta chains below, sequenced in a study of post-analysis software for immune sequencing data. Every TCR beta cDNA library bore unique molecular identifiers. TCRdb re-called the PCR reads with MiXCR, one entry per CDR3 protein. This sample yields roughly 800,000 distinct CDR3 sequences, of which roughly 27% are seen a single time; approximately 0.6% belongs to the top ten. Study-level findings and limits: Five or six TRBV segments were significantly more frequent in patients than in controls. TRBV5-6, TRBV5-1 and TRBV20-1 were among these segments.

These receptors are not linked to any known antigen. The specimen was blood. The receptors originated from a girl between 5 and 17 years old with multiple sclerosis.

This clonotype was picked up a small number of times. The gene calls are TRBV29-1 and TRBJ2-1, with TRBD1 identical over 8 bases. The germline V gene encodes CDR1 SQVTM and CDR2 ANQGSEA. The V and J ends lost 6 bases and 4 bases, in that order; junction bases with no gene match: 11. This CDR3 has 15 amino acids. CDR3: CSVRKPGQVYNEQFF. For the CDR3, the DNA is TGCAGCGTGCGAAAACCGGGACAGGTATACAATGAGCAGTTCTTC.

This clonotype occurred a few times. This chain uses TRBV14 with TRBJ2-5, with D perhaps TRBD2 (6 bases). CDR1 SGHDN and CDR2 FVKESK come from the germline V gene. CDR3 size: 13 residues. Trimming removed 0 bases from V and 7 bases from J, with 9 bases in between. The CDR3 reads CASSQDRGRTQYF. DNA for the CDR3: TGTGCCAGCAGCCAAGATCGGGGGAGGACCCAGTACTTC. Supplemented by reference TRBV14 and TRBJ2-5, the full variable domain reads EAGVTQFPSHSVIEKGQTVTLRCDPISGHDNLYWYRRVMGKEIKFLLHFVKESKQDESGMPNNRFLAERTGGTYSTLKVQPAELEDSGVYFCASSQDRGRTQYFGPGTRLLVL.

This clonotype was found a few times. V gene TRBV9 combines with J gene TRBJ2-3; TRBD1 might be the D (6 bases). The V and J ends lost 0 bases and 2 bases respectively, with 10 bases between them. This CDR3 region has 15 residues. From germline, CDR1 is SGDLS and CDR2 YYNGEE. CDR3: CASSVGQGSTDTQYF. The DNA of the CDR3 is TGTGCCAGCAGCGTAGGTCAGGGGTCCACAGATACGCAGTATTTT.

V is TRBV6-6 and J is TRBJ1-2; D gene uncertain. Germline V gives CDR1 MNHNY, CDR2 SVGAGI (reference sequence). Trimming cost V 10 bases and J 5 bases, with 23 bases left between them. The CDR3 is 15 amino acids. In DNA, the CDR3 is TGTGCCATCAATCCTAACTACTCTAGACGGTATGGCTACACCTTC. Translated, it gives CAINPNYSRRYGYTF.

The chain employs TRBV7-7 and TRBJ2-3; 7 positions agree with TRBD2. V shed 5 bases and J 3 bases; nucleotides not matched to a gene: 8. Germline loops: CDR1 SSHAT, CDR2 FNYEAQ (reference sequence). CDR3 length: 15 residues. As DNA, the CDR3 is TGTGCCAGCAGCCCGGGGGGAGGGCCTACAGATACGCAGTATTTT. Protein product: CASSPGGGPTDTQYF.

Many counts were recorded for this clonotype. The J gene is TRBJ2-7, the V gene TRBV29-1, with D possibly TRBD1 on 6 matching bases. Trimming pared 8 bases from V and 5 bases from J, leaving 19 bases between. The CDR3 runs 13 residues. Germline lookup yields CDR1 SQVTM and CDR2 ANQGSEA. CDR3: CSFKKQGSHEQYF. The CDR3 nucleotides read TGCAGCTTTAAGAAACAGGGTAGCCACGAGCAGTACTTC.

The rearrangement joins TRBV3-1 to TRBJ2-7, with D uncertain. This CDR3 has 16 amino acids. Germline V CDR1 and CDR2: LGHDT, YNNKEL (reference sequence). V dropped 0 bases and J dropped 1 base, with 13 bases sitting between them. Here the CDR3 reads CASSQDLARRSYEQYF. The DNA of the CDR3 is TGTGCCAGCAGCCAAGATCTGGCCAGACGGTCCTACGAGCAGTACTTC.

The chain carries TRBV21-1 and TRBJ1-1. TRBV21-1 is described as a pseudogene. CDR3 length: 15 amino acids. In DNA form, the CDR3 reads TGTGCCAGCAGCCCCGCCTTCCGCTTACCCACTGAAGCTTTCTTT. Its protein is CASSPAFRLPTEAFF.

This clonotype was recorded at least ten times. The chain carries TRBV29-1 and TRBJ2-5; TRBD2 matches at 9 bases. Near its end, the DNA agrees better with TRBJ2-7, so the J call may be wrong. This CDR3 is 12 amino acids long. Germline lookup yields CDR1 SQVTM and CDR2 ANQGSEA. The CDR3 sequence: CSVRTSAAEQYF. As DNA, the CDR3 is TGCAGCGTTAGGACTAGCGCGGCCGAGCAGTACTTC.

This clonotype was seen only a few times. This chain joins TRBV5-1 and TRBJ1-2; D unresolved. Trimming shortened V by 4 bases and J by 4 bases, and 11 bases separated the two germline ends. The CDR3 length is 13 residues. Germline V CDR1 and CDR2: SGHRS, YFSETQ. The CDR3 nucleotides read TGCGCCAGCAGCGACGAACGGTGCTATGGCTACACCTTC. It is translated as CASSDERCYGYTF.

This clonotype was seen at least ten times. This rearrangement joins TRBV7-6 to TRBJ2-1; a possible D gene is TRBD2 (5 bases). CDR3 length: 17 residues. Germline V gene sequence: CDR1 SGHVS, CDR2 FNYEAQ. With 0 bases removed from V and 5 bases from J, the gap between germline ends came to 17 bases. CDR3 nucleotide sequence: TGTGCCAGCAGCTTAGCGTGGTTGGGATCGGGGAACAATGAGCAGTTCTTC. Amino acid sequence: CASSLAWLGSGNNEQFF.

This clonotype was observed at least ten times. This sequence joins TRBV20-1 and TRBJ1-2; 7 nucleotides line up with TRBD1. CDR3 length: 14 residues. Losses at the gene ends were 6 bases for V and 2 bases for J; bases not matched to a gene: 9. CDR1 is DFQATT and CDR2 is SNEGSKA in the germline V gene (reference sequence). Written as DNA, the CDR3 is TGCAGTGCCCTGGATAAGACAGGGAACTATGGCTACACCTTC. As protein: CSALDKTGNYGYTF.

This chain connects TRBV29-1 to TRBJ1-5, with D tentatively TRBD1 (5 bases). This CDR3 is built from 13 residues. The V gene's germline CDR1 is SQVTM and CDR2 ANQGSEA. V lost 5 bases and J lost 2, with 10 bases in between. CDR3 loop: CSVSGKGNQPQHF. As DNA, the CDR3 is TGCAGCGTTTCAGGGAAGGGCAATCAGCCCCAGCATTTT. The variable domain in full, completed from reference TRBV29-1 and TRBJ1-5, reads SAVISQKPSRDICQRGTSLTIQCQVDSQVTMMFWYRQQPGQSLTLIATANQGSEATYESGFVIDKFPISRPNLTFSTLTVSNMSPEDSSIYLCSVSGKGNQPQHFGDGTRLSIL.

This clonotype showed up just once. The chain employs TRBV5-1 and TRBJ2-2; no reliable D call. The CDR3 contains 15 residues. V lost 0 bases and J 1 base, leaving 7 bases between the germline ends. The V gene's germline CDR1 is SGHRS and CDR2 YFSETQ. The CDR3 is CASSLVPGNTGELFF. CDR3 in DNA: TGCGCCAGCAGCTTGGTGCCGGGGAACACCGGGGAGCTGTTTTTT.

The table lists this clonotype with a few counts. Because the CDR3 is missing its conserved closing phenylalanine or tryptophan, this is likely a read error. V and J are TRBV6-2 or TRBV6-3 and TRBJ2-4, with 12 bases matching TRBD2. Germline V gene data show CDR1 as MNHEY and CDR2 as SVGEGT. CDR3 length equals 17 residues. Losses at the gene ends were 6 bases for V and 3 bases for J; bases not matched to a gene: 9. The CDR3 is CASSKRTSGVIKNIQYV. The DNA of the CDR3 is TGTGCCAGCAGCAAACGGACTAGCGGGGTAATCAAAAACATTCAGTACGTC.

The gene calls are TRBV7-9 and TRBJ2-2; no clear D. The CDR3 extends over 16 amino acids. The ends were cut back, 1 base at V and 1 base at J, with 10 bases in the middle. The germline V gene encodes CDR1 SEHNR and CDR2 FQNEAQ (reference sequence). CDR3 bases: TGTGCCAGCAGCTTAGGGAGTCTGGTGAACACCGGGGAGCTGTTTTTT. Protein sequence: CASSLGSLVNTGELFF.

This clonotype was found a few times. The chain recombines TRBV6-2 or TRBV6-3 with TRBJ2-7, with TRBD2 matching 10 bases. V was clipped by 6 bases and J by 3 bases; unmatched bases: 8. The germline gives CDR1 MNHEY, CDR2 SVGEGT. The CDR3 runs to 15 residues. CDR3 DNA: TGTGCCAGCAGCACCGGGACTAGCGCCCTCTACGAGCAGTACTTC. Translated, it gives CASSTGTSALYEQYF.

This clonotype was picked up a small number of times. The chain combines TRBV29-1 with TRBJ2-2; D gene unclear. This CDR3 is built from 11 residues. Germline CDR1 and CDR2: SQVTM and ANQGSEA. Trimming took 6 bases from V and 5 from J, leaving 7 bases between them. The CDR3 protein is CSVSDTGELFF. The CDR3 bases are TGCAGCGTATCGGATACCGGGGAGCTGTTTTTT.

This clonotype has only a few counts. The rearrangement uses TRBV7-6 and TRBJ1-2, with D possibly being TRBD1 (5 bases). The CDR3 has 13 residues. The V end lost 5 bases, the J end lost 3 bases, and 10 bases lay between the germline ends. Germline values: CDR1 SGHVS, CDR2 FNYEAQ. The chain's CDR3 is CASSQGVDYGYTF. CDR3 DNA: TGTGCCAGCAGCCAAGGGGTGGACTATGGCTACACCTTC.

The rearrangement joins TRBV28 to TRBJ1-5; 11 nucleotides line up with TRBD1. Losses at the gene ends were 5 bases for V and 4 bases for J; bases not matched to a gene: 7. The CDR3 contains 16 residues. Germline CDR1 and CDR2: MDHEN and SYDVKM. CDR3 region: CASSRGTGGQNQPQHF. Here the CDR3 DNA reads TGTGCCAGCAGTCGTGGGACAGGGGGTCAAAATCAGCCCCAGCATTTT.

The CDR3 DNA reads as TGCAGTGCTAGTCGAGTAGACTCCTATAGCAATCAGCCCCAGCATTTT. As protein: CSASRVDSYSNQPQHF. The rearrangement joins TRBV20-1 to TRBJ1-5; D remains unclear. CDR1 DFQATT and CDR2 SNEGSKA come from the germline V gene (reference sequence). The CDR3 consists of 16 residues. Trimming pared 3 bases from V and 0 bases from J, leaving 15 bases between.

V is TRBV24-1 and J is TRBJ2-3; 8 bases align to TRBD2. Unmatched junction bases numbered 9, after V lost 4 bases and J lost 1 base. The germline V gene has CDR1 KGHDR and CDR2 SFDVKD. This CDR3 is 17 amino acids long. The CDR3 nucleotides read TGTGCCACCAGTGACCCGATCACTAGCGGAGGCACAGATACGCAGTATTTT. Translation: CATSDPITSGGTDTQYF.

The chain uses TRBV20-1 and TRBJ1-4; D is ambiguous. CDR3 length equals 15 residues. Germline loops: CDR1 DFQATT, CDR2 SNEGSKA (reference sequence). Trimming stripped 3 bases from V and 8 bases from J, with 19 bases between. CDR3 coding DNA: TGCAGTGCTAGGGGTTTTCGCCTATCGGCCGAAAAACTGTTTTTT. Protein: CSARGFRLSAEKLFF.

V gene TRBV3-1 combines with J gene TRBJ2-2; D is possibly TRBD1 (5 bases). The germline gives CDR1 LGHDT, CDR2 YNNKEL (reference sequence). The CDR3 totals 15 residues. Trimming pared 4 bases from V and 0 bases from J, leaving 9 bases between. CDR3 sequence reads: CASSLTDTNTGELFF. The CDR3 nucleotides are TGTGCCAGCAGCCTGACGGACACGAACACCGGGGAGCTGTTTTTT.

This clonotype was seen a handful of times. The CDR3 here is CASSLNVGGPTDTQYF. The CDR3 DNA follows: TGTGCCAGCAGCTTAAACGTAGGCGGACCCACAGATACGCAGTATTTT. This chain links TRBV7-9 with TRBJ2-3; D uncertain. Germline lookup yields CDR1 SEHNR and CDR2 FQNEAQ (reference sequence). Deletions cut 2 bases from V and 2 bases from J, with 14 bases between. This CDR3 region has 16 residues. The full variable domain, with the rest looked up from reference TRBV7-9 and TRBJ2-3, is DTGVSQNPRHKITKRGQNVTFRCDPISEHNRLYWYRQTLGQGPEFLTYFQNEAQLEKSRLLSDRFSAERPKGSFSTLEIQRTEQGDSAMYLCASSLNVGGPTDTQYFGPGTRLTVL.

The chain has TRBV7-2 and TRBJ2-5; weak D call: TRBD1 (6 bases). With the DNA end fitting TRBJ2-7 better, the J assignment may be wrong. The CDR3 sequence is 14 residues long. CDR1 and CDR2 (germline): SGHTA, FQGNSA. The DNA for the CDR3 is TGTGCCAGCAGCTCGCAAACAGGGCTGAACGAGCAGTACTTC. Amino acids: CASSSQTGLNEQYF.

In this sample, this clonotype turned up a few times. The chain links TRBV10-3 to TRBJ1-2; D call uncertain. This CDR3 region has 14 residues. From germline, CDR1 is ENHRY and CDR2 SYGVKD. The V end was cut by 3 bases, the J end by 5 bases, with 13 bases between. The CDR3 sequence is CAISDPGGRYGYTF. The CDR3 DNA follows: TGTGCCATCAGTGACCCGGGAGGTCGGTATGGCTACACCTTC.

The chain joins TRBV23-1 to TRBJ2-2; 9 nucleotides agree with TRBD1. TRBV23-1 is known as an ORF, though its function is uncertain. Trimming at V came to 3 bases and at J to 3 bases, leaving 11 bases not matched to a gene. The CDR3 runs 18 residues. This CDR3 reads CASSQDYPGQGHTGELFF. DNA of the CDR3: TGCGCCAGCAGTCAGGACTATCCGGGACAGGGACACACCGGGGAGCTGTTTTTT.

There are a few counts of this clonotype. The genes are TRBV4-3 and TRBJ2-3; 8 bases align to TRBD2. This CDR3 comprises 18 residues. V was pared by 4 bases and J by 7 bases, with 19 bases of the junction left unmatched. Germline CDR1 LGHNA, CDR2 YSLEER. CDR3 coding DNA: TGCGCCAGCAGCCCCTATCTGACTAGCGAGGGGGTGGGGAATACGCAGTATTTT. Residues: CASSPYLTSEGVGNTQYF.

The chain recombines TRBV3-1 with TRBJ2-2; no clear D. CDR3 length: 12 amino acids. The V and J ends lost 5 bases and 5 bases respectively, with 6 bases between them. The germline V gene has CDR1 LGHDT and CDR2 YNNKEL (reference sequence). The CDR3 loop is CASSAQTGELFF. The CDR3 nucleotides are TGTGCCAGCAGCGCCCAGACCGGGGAGCTGTTTTTT.